In this sample, the clone carrying this T cell receptor (beta chain) turned up many times. What it binds is unknown. These data belong to a study of regulatory T cells in long-lasting Graves disease. Construction of TCR beta libraries relied on iRepertoire HTBI primers and on Arm-PCR targeting CDR3 regions. Original processing notes: Sample data revealed roughly 62 TRBV and roughly 13 TRBJ segments. TCRdb reprocessed the multiplex PCR reads via MiXCR and lists one record per CDR3 protein. Clone size and V and J calls follow TCRdb, not the original study. Here the sample spans under 500,000 distinct CDR3 sequences, around 17% being singletons. Study results and caveats: The study found TRBV28, TRBJ1-2 and TRBJ2-5 favored in persistent disease. Persistent patients shared more public clonotypes (roughly 3,000) than newly diagnosed patients (around 1,000).

Trimming took off 2 bases at V and 0 bases at J, with 8 bases between the two ends. CDR3 length: 14 amino acids. Per the germline V gene, CDR1 is MNHEY and CDR2 is SVGAGI. Time point: newly diagnosed GD, antithyroid drugs for less than 3 months. PBMCs were the source of the RNA used for TCR sequencing. The same sample was also studied in work on T cells in Graves' hyperthyroidism and ophthalmopathy. From that report: Most clonotypes expanded in thyroid above 0.001 were likewise present in blood.

The source was peripheral blood mononuclear cells (PBMCs), collected at new diagnosis, from a patient treated with antithyroid drugs. V is TRBV6-5 and J is TRBJ2-7; unclear D gene. The source of this sequence is a woman in her twenties or thirties with Graves disease. In DNA form, the CDR3 reads TGTGCCAGCAGTTACCTAGTCCCCTCCTACGAGCAGTACTTC. Protein sequence: CASSYLVPSYEQYF.